Below are 16 T cell receptor beta chains sequenced from a single sample in a study of blood T cell repertoires in COVID-19. Only in-frame clones appear in the TCRdb table, and some are missing; sequencing was by immunoSEQ multiplex PCR. The data hold about 93,000 clones, with roughly 85% observed a single time. Sequences were obtained from peripheral blood. Source of these receptors: a human donor in a cohort sampled during active COVID-19.

The V call is TRBV2, the J call TRBJ1-6, with a possible D match to TRBD1 (6 bases). Deletions cut 6 bases from V and 6 bases from J, with 15 bases between. The CDR3 runs 15 residues. In germline, CDR1 is SNHLY, CDR2 FYNNEI. CDR3 in amino acids: CASRALGGVNSPLHF. CDR3 DNA sequence: TGTGCCAGCAGGGCTTTAGGGGGGGTTAATTCACCCCTCCACTTT.

The chain joins TRBV28 to TRBJ2-3; 9 nucleotides line up with TRBD1. The J segment lost 5 bases and the V segment lost 6 bases, leaving 9 bases of the junction unmatched. CDR1 and CDR2 (germline): MDHEN, SYDVKM. The CDR3 extends over 15 amino acids. This CDR3 is CASSRRGTGRDTQYF. Written as DNA, the CDR3 is TGTGCCAGCAGCCGCCGCGGGACAGGGAGAGATACGCAGTATTTT.

The rearrangement uses TRBV7-3 and TRBJ2-3, with D perhaps TRBD1 (5 bases). In germline, CDR1 is SGHTA, CDR2 FQGTGA. Trimming shortened V by 3 bases and J by 6 bases, and 13 bases separated the two germline ends. The CDR3 spans 14 residues. The CDR3 DNA follows: TGTGCCAGCAGCTTGAGTCAGGCAGGGGATACGCAGTATTTT. Amino acids: CASSLSQAGDTQYF.

The chain has TRBV24-1 and TRBJ2-2; TRBD1 matches 8 bases. The V gene's germline CDR1 is KGHDR and CDR2 SFDVKD. The CDR3 contains 15 residues. J was trimmed by 7 bases and V by 2 bases; bases with no gene match: 5. Here the CDR3 DNA reads TGTGCCACCAGTGATTCCGGCAGGGGGCACGGGGAGCTGTTTTTT. Its translation is CATSDSGRGHGELFF.

The chain combines TRBV3-1 (or the pseudogene TRBV3-2) with TRBJ1-2; 7 bases align to TRBD1. From germline, CDR1 is LGHDT and CDR2 YNNKEL (reference sequence). With 3 bases clipped from V and 8 bases from J, the junction kept 3 bases outside the gene matches. The CDR3 is 12 residues long. In DNA form, the CDR3 reads TGTGCCAGCAGCCAGGGACAGAGAGGCTACACCTTC. It is translated as CASSQGQRGYTF.

The chain recombines TRBV11-2 with TRBJ2-7, with 8 bases matching TRBD2. Germline-derived CDR1 and CDR2 are SGHAT and FQNNGV. V dropped 1 base and J dropped 9; count of bases not matched to a gene: 11. This CDR3 has 15 amino acids. The CDR3 protein is CASSLGGSGTLGQYF. CDR3 nucleotides: TGTGCCAGCAGCTTAGGGGGTAGCGGGACCCTGGGGCAGTACTTC.

The genes are TRBV2 and TRBJ2-2; 8 bases align to TRBD2. The CDR3 is made up of 15 amino acids. V dropped 3 bases and J dropped 7; count of bases not matched to a gene: 7. Germline V CDR1 and CDR2: SNHLY, FYNNEI. The CDR3 protein is CASSERGAQGGELFF. CDR3 nucleotide sequence: TGTGCCAGCAGTGAGCGGGGGGCGCAGGGCGGGGAGCTGTTTTTT.

CDR3 coding DNA: TGTGCCAGCAGAAAACCGGGACAGGGACATGGCTACACCTTC. This translates into CASRKPGQGHGYTF. This rearrangement joins TRBV2 to TRBJ1-2; 9 nucleotides align to TRBD1. V dropped 6 bases and J dropped 6; count of bases not matched to a gene: 8. The CDR3 length is 14 residues. The germline V gene encodes CDR1 SNHLY and CDR2 FYNNEI.

This chain joins TRBV7-9 and TRBJ2-2; unclear D gene. There are 14 residues in the CDR3. V was pared by 4 bases and J by 4 bases, with 10 bases between. Germline CDR1 SEHNR, CDR2 FQNEAQ (reference sequence). CDR3 nucleotide sequence: TGTGCCAGCAGCTATTTCGAGAGCACCGGGGAGCTGTTTTTT. Its translation: CASSYFESTGELFF. Looking up the rest from reference TRBV7-9 and TRBJ2-2 gives the full variable domain: DTGVSQNPRHKITKRGQNVTFRCDPISEHNRLYWYRQTLGQGPEFLTYFQNEAQLEKSRLLSDRFSAERPKGSFSTLEIQRTEQGDSAMYLCASSYFESTGELFFGEGSRLTVL.

V and J are TRBV5-1 and TRBJ2-3, with 9 bases that match TRBD2. This CDR3 region has 16 residues. V lost 4 bases and J lost 6; bases outside the gene matches: 12. The V gene's germline CDR1 is SGHRS and CDR2 YFSETQ. The CDR3 DNA reads as TGCGCCAGCAGCCTGGACGGTGGCGGGAGGGCCGATACGCAGTATTTT. This encodes CASSLDGGGRADTQYF.

The chain couples TRBV7-6 to TRBJ2-2; D call uncertain. The CDR3 is made up of 13 amino acids. Trimming pared 5 bases from V and 6 bases from J, leaving 10 bases between. Germline V gene data show CDR1 as SGHVS and CDR2 as FNYEAQ. CDR3: CASSPVVAGELFF. The CDR3 DNA sequence: TGTGCCAGCAGCCCCGTAGTAGCCGGGGAGCTGTTTTTT. The full variable domain, its missing parts supplied by reference TRBV7-6 and TRBJ2-2, is GAGVSQSPRYKVTKRGQDVALRCDPISGHVSLYWYRQALGQGPEFLTYFNYEAQQDKSGLPNDRFSAERPEGSISTLTIQRTEQRDSAMYRCASSPVVAGELFFGEGSRLTVL.

The chain joins TRBV28 to TRBJ1-2, with a weak D call TRBD1 (6 bases). Trimming shortened V by 8 bases and J by 5 bases, and 15 bases separated the two germline ends. The CDR3 runs 13 residues. CDR1 and CDR2 from the germline V gene are MDHEN and SYDVKM. In DNA form, the CDR3 reads TGTGCCAGCTGCAGGGGAGTCTGGTATGGCTACACCTTC. Protein: CASCRGVWYGYTF.

J is TRBJ2-2 and V is TRBV28, with D possibly TRBD1 on 6 matching bases. Germline V gene data show CDR1 as MDHEN and CDR2 as SYDVKM. V was clipped by 3 bases and J by 7 bases, with 12 bases between them. The CDR3 sequence is 14 residues long. This CDR3 reads CASSFIRGIGELFF. The CDR3 coding sequence is TGTGCCAGCAGTTTTATCAGGGGTATCGGGGAGCTGTTTTTT.

This rearrangement joins TRBV29-1 to TRBJ1-2; D call uncertain. This CDR3 has 15 amino acids. Germline lookup yields CDR1 SQVTM and CDR2 ANQGSEA. V was trimmed by 7 bases and J by 8 bases, leaving 26 bases between them. DNA of the CDR3: TGCAGCGCCACCCCACCCGGCAGACTCGTCGCCGGCTACACCTTC. It is translated as CSATPPGRLVAGYTF.

The rearrangement joins TRBV29-1 to TRBJ2-7; TRBD2 might be the D (5 bases). V lost 3 bases to trimming and J lost 7 bases, with 16 bases between them. Germline V gene lookup returns CDR1 SQVTM and CDR2 ANQGSEA. The CDR3 has 13 residues. Written as DNA, the CDR3 is TGCAGCGTTGAGGGCCCCCGGGAAACGGAGCAGTACTTC. As protein: CSVEGPRETEQYF.

CDR3 sequence: CASSYRARSYEQYF. In DNA form, the CDR3 reads TGTGCCAGCAGTTACCGCGCTCGCTCCTACGAGCAGTACTTC. V usage is TRBV6-2 or TRBV6-3 and J usage is TRBJ2-7; D remains unclear. V lost 2 bases to trimming and J lost 0 bases, with 8 bases between them. There are 14 residues in the CDR3. The V gene's germline CDR1 is MNHEY and CDR2 SVGEGT.